This T cell receptor (beta chain) was captured in a study of CD8+ T cells in alopecia areata. On the study more broadly: Treatment ran 6 to 18 months, with 6 months of follow-up afterward.

Study findings and constraints: Compared with mice, patients displayed less clear TCR sharing, possibly for HLA-related reasons.

Sequencing relied on a cDNA template that was reverse transcribed from extracted RNA. This table comes from immunoSEQ multiplex PCR, and its TCRdb copy is limited to in-frame clones, with some not included. The sample holds under 110,000 clones; 55% to 70% are singletons and the top ten take around 17%. CDR1 MGHRA and CDR2 YSYEKL come from the germline V gene. V lost 3 bases, J lost 9 bases, and 20 bases lay in between. This CDR3 spans 15 amino acids. In regard to this clone: The target antigen is unknown.

As to treatment: oral pan-JAK inhibitor, 5-10 mg twice daily. The sample consisted of CD8+ T cells sorted from blood, taken at roughly week 55, from a patient treated with tofacitinib. The V call is TRBV4-1, the J call TRBJ2-5; D might be TRBD1 or TRBD2, each matching 6 bases. This receptor was taken from a human donor with alopecia areata. As DNA, the CDR3 is TGCGCCAGCAGCCAGCGGCGGGGTCTCGAGGGGGCCCAGTACTTC. Translation gives CASSQRRGLEGAQYF.